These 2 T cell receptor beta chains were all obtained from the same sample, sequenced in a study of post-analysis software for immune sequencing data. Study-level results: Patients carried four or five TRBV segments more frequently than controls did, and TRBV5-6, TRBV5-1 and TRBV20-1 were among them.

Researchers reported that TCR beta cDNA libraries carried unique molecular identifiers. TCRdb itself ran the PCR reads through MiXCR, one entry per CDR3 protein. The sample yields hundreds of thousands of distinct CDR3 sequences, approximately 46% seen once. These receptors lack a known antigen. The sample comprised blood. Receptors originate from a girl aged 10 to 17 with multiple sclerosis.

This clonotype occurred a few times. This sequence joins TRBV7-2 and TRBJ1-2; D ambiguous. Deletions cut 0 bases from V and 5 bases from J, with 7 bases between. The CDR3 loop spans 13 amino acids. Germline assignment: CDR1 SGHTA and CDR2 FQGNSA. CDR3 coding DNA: TGTGCCAGCAGCTTAGCACAGCTATATGGCTACACCTTC. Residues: CASSLAQLYGYTF.

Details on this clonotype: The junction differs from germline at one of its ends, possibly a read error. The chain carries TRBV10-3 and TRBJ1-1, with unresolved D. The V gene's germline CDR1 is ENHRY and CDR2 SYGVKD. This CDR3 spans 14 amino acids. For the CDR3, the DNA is TGTGCCATCGGTGAGCAGGCAACGGTGTCTGAAGCTTTCTTT. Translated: CAIGEQATVSEAFF.